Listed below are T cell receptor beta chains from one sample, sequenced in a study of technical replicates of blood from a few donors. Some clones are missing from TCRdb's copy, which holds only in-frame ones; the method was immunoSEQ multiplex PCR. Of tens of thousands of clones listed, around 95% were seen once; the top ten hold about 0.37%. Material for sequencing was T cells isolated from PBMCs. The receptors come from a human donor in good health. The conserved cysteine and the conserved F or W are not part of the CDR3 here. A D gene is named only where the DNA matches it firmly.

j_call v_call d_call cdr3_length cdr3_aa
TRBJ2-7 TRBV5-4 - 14 ASSPPGGDILYEQY
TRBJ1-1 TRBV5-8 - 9 ASRRTLEAF
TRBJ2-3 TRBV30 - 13 AWRVGIGGTDTQY
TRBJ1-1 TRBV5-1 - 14 ASSDPPGHKPTEAF
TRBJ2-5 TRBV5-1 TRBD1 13 ASSLVDRESETQY
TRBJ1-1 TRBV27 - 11 ASSLYMATEAF
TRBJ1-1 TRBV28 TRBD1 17 ASSLVGQGMSRLNTEAF
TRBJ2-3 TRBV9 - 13 ASSLRAHGTDTQY
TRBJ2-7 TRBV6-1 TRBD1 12 ASRTGAPSYEQY
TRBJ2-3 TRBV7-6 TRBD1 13 ASSWTGQSTDTQY
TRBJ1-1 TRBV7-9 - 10 ASSFLGIEAF
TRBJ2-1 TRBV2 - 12 ASSSAASLNEQF
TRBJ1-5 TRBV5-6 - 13 ASSLAGGGNQPQH
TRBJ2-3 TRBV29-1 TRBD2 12 SVEYTGGPDTQY
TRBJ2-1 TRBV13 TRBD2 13 ASSLRLAGRDEQF
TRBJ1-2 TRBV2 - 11 ASSADSRYGYT
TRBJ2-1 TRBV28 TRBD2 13 ASSSLGLAGVEQF
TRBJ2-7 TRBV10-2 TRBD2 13 ASGGLALYSYEQY
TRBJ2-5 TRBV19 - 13 ASSIDREGQETQY
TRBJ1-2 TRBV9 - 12 ANLRRGSGYGYT
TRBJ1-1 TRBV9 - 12 ASSAQMLNTEAF
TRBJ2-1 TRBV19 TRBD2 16 ASSMRVAGYYSYNEQF
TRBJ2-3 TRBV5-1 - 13 ASSLAPSGTDTQY
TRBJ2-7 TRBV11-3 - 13 ASSPPSRVHYEQY